This T cell receptor beta chain was retrieved from a study of OX40 agonist ivuxolimab in advanced cancers. Study as a whole: Participants averaged approximately 61 years of age (range roughly 23 to 90) and were around 85% male. Three patients showed partial responses: one hepatocellular carcinoma and two cutaneous melanoma cases.

A word on this clone: What it recognizes is unknown.

General study points: Normalized T-cell clonal expansion was also low in some nonresponders.

Measured with immunoSEQ multiplex PCR; TCRdb has only the in-frame clones, and not every one. The data contain more than 40,000 clones, about 88% of them seen just once; the ten biggest clones take up around 58%. CDR1 and CDR2 from the germline V gene are LNHDA and SQIVND (reference sequence). The CDR3 has 13 residues. Trimming shortened V by 5 bases and J by 3 bases, and 8 bases separated the two germline ends. The sequence was collected from an adult with an advanced solid tumor such as melanoma, head and neck, liver or kidney cancer. This rearrangement joins TRBV19 to TRBJ1-3, with D possibly being TRBD1 (6 bases). Material: CD4+ or CD8+ T cells sorted from blood, obtained in a trial of the OX40 agonist ivuxolimab. As DNA, the CDR3 is TGTGCCAGTAGTCAGGGGTTTGGAAACACCATATATTTT. It yields the protein CASSQGFGNTIYF.